This entry concerns a single T cell receptor (beta chain). This record comes from a study of blood T cell repertoires in COVID-19. Participant ages covered roughly 18 to 90 years across 20 to 25 US areas. Each participant's cohort was designated according to participant-reported clinical history. Profiled with immunoSEQ multiplex PCR; TCRdb holds only in-frame clones, not every one. The table shows 300,000 to 400,000 clones, with 88% occurring only once. The sequenced sample was PBMCs or T cells enriched from blood (not recorded which). The clonotype was recovered from a young woman with acute COVID-19.

CDR3 coding DNA: TGTGCCAGCAGCGTAGTTGACTCGGGTGAAGCTTTCTTT. Translation gives CASSVVDSGEAFF. This rearrangement joins TRBV3-1 (or the pseudogene TRBV3-2) to TRBJ1-1, with D hard to call. The CDR3 length is 13 residues. The ends were cut back, 5 bases at V and 7 bases at J, with 14 bases in the middle. Germline loops: CDR1 LGHDT, CDR2 YNNKEL (reference sequence).